The following is a T cell receptor (beta chain) sequence with its context. The antigen is not known. This sample was taken from a study of T cell responses to AZD1222 COVID-19 vaccine. Whole-study results and caveats: Mostly white British, mostly female donors; authors suggested clonal diversity may be underestimated. Spike-specific TCR breadth and depth were elevated following two AZD1222 doses. Baseline seropositives among AZD1222 recipients totaled only 5 to 7. Spike-wide vaccine-associated CD4 TCRs dominated at 160-218 and 743-854.

This CDR3 has 13 amino acids. Per germline, CDR1 MNHNY and CDR2 SVGAGI (reference sequence). The V end lost 5 bases, the J end lost 4 bases, and 11 bases lay between the germline ends. Assay used: immunoSEQ multiplex PCR; TCRdb lists only in-frame clones, some missing. The sample has over 120,000 clones; 85% to 95% are singletons. The chain employs TRBV6-6 and TRBJ2-5; no firm D call. This receptor was identified in an adult in good health. Sequenced material: peripheral blood, taken on day 0 of AZD1222 vaccination. The CDR3 DNA reads as TGTGCCAGCAGTCTAAATAGAGGAGAGACCCAGTACTTC. Translating it yields CASSLNRGETQYF.